Given below is one T cell receptor (beta chain) in context. With 5 bases clipped from V and 0 bases from J, the junction kept 7 bases outside the gene matches. Germline V gene sequence: CDR1 LNHDA, CDR2 SQIVND (reference sequence). The CDR3 has 17 residues. Sequencing was performed with immunoSEQ multiplex PCR; in TCRdb, only in-frame clones are kept and a portion is missing. The sample has under 450,000 clones, 80% to 95% seen once; the top ten hold 5% to 7%. This record belongs to a study of control samples from healthy donors and cancer patients. The rearrangement uses TRBV19 and TRBJ2-6; 7 nucleotides line up with TRBD2. The sequenced sample consisted of PBMCs. The receptor was isolated from a man aged 35 to 55 with head and neck cancer. The CDR3 spells CASSFQIAGSGANVLTF. Here the CDR3 DNA reads TGTGCCAGTAGTTTCCAAATAGCGGGCTCTGGGGCCAACGTCCTGACTTTC.